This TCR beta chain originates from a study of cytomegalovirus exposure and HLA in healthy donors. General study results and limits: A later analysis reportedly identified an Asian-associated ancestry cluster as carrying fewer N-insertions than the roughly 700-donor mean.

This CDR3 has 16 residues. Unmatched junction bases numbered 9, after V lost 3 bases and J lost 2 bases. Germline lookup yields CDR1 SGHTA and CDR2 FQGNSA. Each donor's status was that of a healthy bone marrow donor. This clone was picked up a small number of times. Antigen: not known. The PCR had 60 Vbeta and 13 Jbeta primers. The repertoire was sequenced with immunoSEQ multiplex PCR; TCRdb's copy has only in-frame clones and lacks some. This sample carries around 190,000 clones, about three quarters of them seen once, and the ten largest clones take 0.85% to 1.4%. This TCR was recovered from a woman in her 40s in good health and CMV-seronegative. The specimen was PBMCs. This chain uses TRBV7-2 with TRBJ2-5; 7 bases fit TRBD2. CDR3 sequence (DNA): TGTGCCAGCAGCTTCAGGGCGGGAGTTGGGCAAGAGACCCAGTACTTC. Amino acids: CASSFRAGVGQETQYF. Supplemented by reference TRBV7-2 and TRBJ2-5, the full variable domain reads GAGVSQSPSNKVTEKGKDVELRCDPISGHTALYWYRQSLGQGLEFLIYFQGNSAPDKSGLPSDRFSAERTGGSVSTLTIQRTQQEDSAVYLCASSFRAGVGQETQYFGPGTRLLVL.